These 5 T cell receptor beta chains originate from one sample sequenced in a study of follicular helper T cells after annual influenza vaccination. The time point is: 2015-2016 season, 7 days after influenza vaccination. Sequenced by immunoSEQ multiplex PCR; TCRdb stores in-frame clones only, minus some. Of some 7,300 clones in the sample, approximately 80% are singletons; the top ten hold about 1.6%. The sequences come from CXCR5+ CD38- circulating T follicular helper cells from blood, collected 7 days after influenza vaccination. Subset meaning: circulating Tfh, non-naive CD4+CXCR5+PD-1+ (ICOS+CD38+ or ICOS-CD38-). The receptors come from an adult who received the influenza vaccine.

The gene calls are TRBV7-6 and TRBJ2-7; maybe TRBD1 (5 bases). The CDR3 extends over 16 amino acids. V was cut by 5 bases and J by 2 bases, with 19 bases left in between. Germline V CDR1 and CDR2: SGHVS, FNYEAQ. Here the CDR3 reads CASSPLLSSGTYEQYF. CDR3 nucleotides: TGTGCCAGCAGCCCCCTTTTATCGTCAGGGACCTACGAGCAGTACTTC.

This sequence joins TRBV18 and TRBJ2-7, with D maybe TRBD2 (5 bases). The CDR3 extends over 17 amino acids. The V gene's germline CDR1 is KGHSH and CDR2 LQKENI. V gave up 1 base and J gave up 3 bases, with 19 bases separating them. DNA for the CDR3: TGTGCCAGCTCACCACTTCCCGTAGGCGGGTCTTACTACGAGCAGTACTTC. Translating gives CASSPLPVGGSYYEQYF.

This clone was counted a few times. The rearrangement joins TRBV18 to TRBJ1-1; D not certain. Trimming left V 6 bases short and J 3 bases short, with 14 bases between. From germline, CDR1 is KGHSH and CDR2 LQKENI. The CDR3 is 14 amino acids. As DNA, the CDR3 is TGTGCCAGCTCTCCAACGGGGAGGGACACTGAAGCTTTCTTT. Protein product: CASSPTGRDTEAFF.

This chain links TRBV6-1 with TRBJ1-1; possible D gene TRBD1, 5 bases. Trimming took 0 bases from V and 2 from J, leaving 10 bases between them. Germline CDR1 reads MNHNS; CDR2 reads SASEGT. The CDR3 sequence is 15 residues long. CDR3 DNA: TGTGCCAGCAGTGAAGCGGCAGGGAGAAACACTGAAGCTTTCTTT. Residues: CASSEAAGRNTEAFF.

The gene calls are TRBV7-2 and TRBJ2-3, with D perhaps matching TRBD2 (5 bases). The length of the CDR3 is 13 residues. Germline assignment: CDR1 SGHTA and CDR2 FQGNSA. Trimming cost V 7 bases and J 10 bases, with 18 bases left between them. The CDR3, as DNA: TGTGCCAGCAACCCCGCCCGGGATTATGCGCAGTATTTT. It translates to CASNPARDYAQYF.